This T cell receptor (beta chain) was documented in a study of blood T cell repertoires in COVID-19. As for the study in general: In each case, the material was cDNA or gDNA derived from T cells, B-cell-depleted T cells, or PBMCs.

Recruits, aged roughly 18 to 90 years, lived in roughly 22 US areas. Some clones are missing from TCRdb's copy, which holds only in-frame ones; the method was immunoSEQ multiplex PCR. This table holds 180,000 or so clones, approximately 80% found once. With V trimmed by 5 bases and J by 3 bases, 20 bases remained unmatched. CDR1 is SEHNR, CDR2 FQNEAQ, per germline (reference sequence). This CDR3 is 19 amino acids long. In this sample, this clone turned up a few times. The clonotype comes from a woman in her fifties or sixties who had recovered from COVID-19. The rearrangement uses TRBV7-9 and TRBJ2-7; 9 bases line up with TRBD1. The material sequenced was PBMCs or T cells enriched from blood (not recorded which). The CDR3 DNA reads as TGTGCCAGCAGCCCCCTTGTCGGGACAGGGTATTCTATTGTCTACGAGCAGTACTTC. Protein: CASSPLVGTGYSIVYEQYF.